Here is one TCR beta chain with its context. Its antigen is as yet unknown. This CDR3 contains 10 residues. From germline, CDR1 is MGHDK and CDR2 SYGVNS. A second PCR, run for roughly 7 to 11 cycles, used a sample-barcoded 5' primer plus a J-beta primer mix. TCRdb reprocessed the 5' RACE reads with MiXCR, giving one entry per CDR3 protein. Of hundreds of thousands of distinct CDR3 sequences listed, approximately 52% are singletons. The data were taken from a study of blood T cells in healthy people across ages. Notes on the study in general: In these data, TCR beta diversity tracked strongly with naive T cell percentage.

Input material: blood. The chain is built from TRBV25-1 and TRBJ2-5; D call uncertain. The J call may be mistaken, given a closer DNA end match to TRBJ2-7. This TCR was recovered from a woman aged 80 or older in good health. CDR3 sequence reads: CASSDHEQYF. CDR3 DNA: TGTGCCAGCAGTGACCACGAGCAGTACTTC.